This T cell receptor (beta chain) was retrieved from a study of blood T cells in healthy people across ages. Study as a whole: Template switching retrieved approximately one barcoded beta molecule for each two T cells. The study's findings and limits: TCR beta diversity, measured per million T cells, fell in a roughly linear way with age.

A minimum of 5.5 micrograms of total RNA was extracted per sample. A sample-barcoded 5' primer and a J-beta primer mix were used in a second PCR of about 7 to 11 cycles. One entry per CDR3 protein, called by TCRdb with MiXCR from the 5' RACE reads. The table lists some 1,500,000 distinct CDR3 sequences, 35% to 45% of them singletons. This clonotype was seen a handful of times. Antigen unknown. The receptor was isolated from a young woman in good health. The sample was blood.

The CDR3 DNA reads as TGCAGTGCTCGGGGAGGGAGAAACACTGAAGCTTTCTTT. Protein: CSARGGRNTEAFF. The chain combines TRBV20-1 with TRBJ1-1, with D unresolved. This CDR3 contains 13 residues. In germline, CDR1 is DFQATT, CDR2 SNEGSKA (reference sequence). The V gene lost 5 bases and the J gene lost 2 bases, with 12 bases spanning the gap.